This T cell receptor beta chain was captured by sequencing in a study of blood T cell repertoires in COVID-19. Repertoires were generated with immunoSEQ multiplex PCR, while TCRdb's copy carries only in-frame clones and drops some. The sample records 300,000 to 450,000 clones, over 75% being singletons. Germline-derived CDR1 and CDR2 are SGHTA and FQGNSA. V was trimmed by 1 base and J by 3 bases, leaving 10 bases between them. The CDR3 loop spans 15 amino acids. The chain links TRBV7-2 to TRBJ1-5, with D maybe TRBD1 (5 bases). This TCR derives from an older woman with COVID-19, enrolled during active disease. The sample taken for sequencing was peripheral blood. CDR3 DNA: TGTGCCAGCAGCTTAGGGGTGACAGTCAATCAGCCCCAGCATTTT. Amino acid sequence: CASSLGVTVNQPQHF.